The TCR beta chain described here comes from a study of CD8 T cells in ankylosing spondylitis. Study-wide results and caveats: Characteristic of ankylosing spondylitis blood, it appeared, was a TCR beta motif comprising roughly 8 highly homologous variants.

Regarding this clonotype: Its antigen remains unknown.

TCRdb independently ran MiXCR on the 5' RACE reads; one entry per CDR3 protein. This table holds roughly 370,000 distinct CDR3 sequences, 20% to 25% found once. Germline CDR1 SGHTA, CDR2 FQGTGA. Trimming removed 2 bases from V and 5 bases from J, with 18 bases in between. The CDR3 totals 16 residues. Sequencing input: blood, either unsorted or a sorted T cell fraction (not recorded which). The genes are TRBV7-3 and TRBJ2-5, with D tentatively TRBD1 or TRBD2 (6 bases each). This TCR was sampled from a male donor with ankylosing spondylitis. The CDR3 bases are TGTGCCAGCAGCTTAGGGCCGCGCCGGGGGCAGGAGACCCAGTACTTC. Its protein is CASSLGPRRGQETQYF.